This T cell receptor beta chain came from a study of shared clonotypes between healthy human individuals. Broader study findings: Measured sharing among donors was expected to vary with sequencing depth.

A word on this clone: What it binds is unknown.

Germline values: CDR1 MNHNS, CDR2 SASEGT. The CDR3 is 15 amino acids. Trimming pared 6 bases from V and 5 bases from J, leaving 14 bases between. Using immunoSEQ multiplex PCR, the repertoire was profiled, and TCRdb retains in-frame clones only, with some absent. This sample has 450,000 to 500,000 clones, with 70% to 85% found just once. The clonotype originates from a woman aged 40 to 50 in good health. Some clones in this sample may be carry-over from other donors' samples. This rearrangement joins TRBV6-1 to TRBJ1-6, with D hard to call. Sequenced material: PBMCs. CDR3 nucleotide sequence: TGTGCCAGCAGCGCCGTAGGGAGAGATAATTCACCCCTCCACTTT. Amino acids: CASSAVGRDNSPLHF.